This T cell receptor beta chain was observed in a study of blood T cell repertoires in COVID-19. The wider study: There were acute and convalescent COVID-19 samples, and they came from the United States, Italy and Spain.

TCRdb keeps only in-frame clones here, not all; method: immunoSEQ multiplex PCR. The data contain a few hundred thousand clones, roughly 89% of them seen just once; the ten biggest clones take up roughly 10%. Germline values: CDR1 MDHEN, CDR2 SYDVKM. Trimming took off 0 bases at V and 2 bases at J, with 10 bases between the two ends. The CDR3 length is 15 residues. Those who participated ranged in age from roughly 18 to 90 years and resided in about two dozen US areas. Assignment of participants to cohorts was predicated upon participant-reported clinical history. Cohort 3 donors counted as recovered after two negative PCRs, clearance, or resolved symptoms.

The genes are TRBV28 and TRBJ1-1; TRBD1 is a possible D gene (6 bases). The sequence derives from a man aged 35 to 55 who had recovered from COVID-19. The sequenced material came from PBMCs or T cells enriched from blood (not recorded which). The CDR3 spells CASSLWGGANTEAFF. The CDR3 bases are TGTGCCAGCAGTTTATGGGGGGGGGCAAACACTGAAGCTTTCTTT.